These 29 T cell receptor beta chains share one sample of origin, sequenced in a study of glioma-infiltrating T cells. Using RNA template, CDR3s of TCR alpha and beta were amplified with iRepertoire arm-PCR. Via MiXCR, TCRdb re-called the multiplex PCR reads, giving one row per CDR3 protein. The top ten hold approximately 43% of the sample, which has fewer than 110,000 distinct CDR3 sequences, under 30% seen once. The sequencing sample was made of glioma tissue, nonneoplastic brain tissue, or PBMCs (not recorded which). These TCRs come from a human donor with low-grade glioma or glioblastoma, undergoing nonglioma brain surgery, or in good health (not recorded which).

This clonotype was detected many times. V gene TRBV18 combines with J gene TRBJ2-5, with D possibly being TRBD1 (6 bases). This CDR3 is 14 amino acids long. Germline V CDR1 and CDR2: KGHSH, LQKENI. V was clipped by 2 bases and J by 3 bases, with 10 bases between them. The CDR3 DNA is TGTGCCAGCTCACCAACGAGACAGGAAGAGACCCAGTACTTC. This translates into CASSPTRQEETQYF.

CDR3 sequence reads: CASSDQGSSYNSPLHF. The CDR3 nucleotides read TGTGCCAGCAGTGACCAGGGTAGCTCCTATAATTCACCCCTCCACTTT. The gene calls are TRBV5-4 and TRBJ1-6, with D perhaps TRBD1 (5 bases). Germline CDR1 reads SGHNT; CDR2 reads YYREEE (reference sequence). Deletions cut 5 bases from V and 0 bases from J, with 12 bases between. This CDR3 has 16 residues. Drawing the rest from reference TRBV5-4 and TRBJ1-6, the complete variable domain is ETGVTQSPTHLIKTRGQQVTLRCSSQSGHNTVSWYQQALGQGPQFIFQYYREEENGRGNFPPRFSGLQFPNYSSELNVNALELDDSALYLCASSDQGSSYNSPLHFGNGTRLTVT.

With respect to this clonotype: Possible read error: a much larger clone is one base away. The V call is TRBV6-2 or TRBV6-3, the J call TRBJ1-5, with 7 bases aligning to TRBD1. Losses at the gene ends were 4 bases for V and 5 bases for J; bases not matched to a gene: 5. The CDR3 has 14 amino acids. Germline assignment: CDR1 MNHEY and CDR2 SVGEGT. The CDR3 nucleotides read TGTGCCAGCAGTTTCGGACAGGACGATCAGCCCCAGCATTTT. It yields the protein CASSFGQDDQPQHF.

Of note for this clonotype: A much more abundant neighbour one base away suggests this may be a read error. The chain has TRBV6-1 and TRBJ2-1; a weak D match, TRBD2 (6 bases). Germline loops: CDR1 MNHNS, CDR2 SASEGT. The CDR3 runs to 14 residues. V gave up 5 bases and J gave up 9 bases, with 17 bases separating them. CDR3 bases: TGTGCCAGCAGTCCCCGACTAGATAAAGTTGAGCAGTTCTTC. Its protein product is CASSPRLDKVEQFF.

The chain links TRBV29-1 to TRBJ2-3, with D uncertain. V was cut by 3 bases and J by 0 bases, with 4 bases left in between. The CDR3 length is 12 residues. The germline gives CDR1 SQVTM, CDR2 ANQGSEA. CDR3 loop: CSVEVSTDTQYF. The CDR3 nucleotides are TGCAGCGTTGAGGTCAGCACAGATACGCAGTATTTT.

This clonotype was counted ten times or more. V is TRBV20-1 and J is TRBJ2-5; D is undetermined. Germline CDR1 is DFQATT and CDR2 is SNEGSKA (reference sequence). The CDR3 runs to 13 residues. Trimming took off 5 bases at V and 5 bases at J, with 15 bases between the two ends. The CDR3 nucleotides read TGCAGTGCTCCCTCTGATACTCGTGAGACCCAGTACTTC. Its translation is CSAPSDTRETQYF.

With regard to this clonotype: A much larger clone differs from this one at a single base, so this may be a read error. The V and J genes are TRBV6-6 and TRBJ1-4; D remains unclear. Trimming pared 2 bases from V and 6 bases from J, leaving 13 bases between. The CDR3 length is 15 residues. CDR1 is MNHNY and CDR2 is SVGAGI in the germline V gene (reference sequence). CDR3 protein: CASSYPGELHEKLFF. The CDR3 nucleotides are TGTGCCAGCAGTTACCCGGGAGAGCTTCATGAAAAACTGTTTTTT.

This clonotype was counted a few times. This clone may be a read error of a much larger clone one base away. The CDR3 sequence: CASSYNHRNAEAFF. The CDR3, as DNA: TGTGCCAGCAGTTACAATCACCGGAACGCTGAAGCTTTCTTT. The chain is built from TRBV6-2 or TRBV6-3 and TRBJ1-1; D remains ambiguous. The CDR3 has 14 residues. Germline V gene lookup returns CDR1 MNHEY and CDR2 SVGEGT.

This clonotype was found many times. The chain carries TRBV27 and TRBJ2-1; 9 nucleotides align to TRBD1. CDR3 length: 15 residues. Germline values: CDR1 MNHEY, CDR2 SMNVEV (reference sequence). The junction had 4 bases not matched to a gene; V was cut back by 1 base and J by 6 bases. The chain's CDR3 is CASSLWTGDINEQFF. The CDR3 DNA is TGTGCCAGCAGTTTATGGACAGGGGATATCAATGAGCAGTTCTTC.

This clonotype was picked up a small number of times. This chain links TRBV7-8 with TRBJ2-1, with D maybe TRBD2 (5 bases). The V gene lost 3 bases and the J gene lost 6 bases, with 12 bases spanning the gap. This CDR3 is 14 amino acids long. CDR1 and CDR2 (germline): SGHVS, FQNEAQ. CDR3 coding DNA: TGTGCCAGCAGCTTTGGGTTTGGAGGCAATGAGCAGTTCTTC. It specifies CASSFGFGGNEQFF.

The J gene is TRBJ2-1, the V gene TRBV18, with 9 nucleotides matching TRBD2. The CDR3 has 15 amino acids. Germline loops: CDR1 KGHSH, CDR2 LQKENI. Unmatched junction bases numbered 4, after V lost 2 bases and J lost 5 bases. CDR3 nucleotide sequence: TGTGCCAGCTCACCAAGGTCTAGCGGGGACAATGAGCAGTTCTTC. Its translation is CASSPRSSGDNEQFF. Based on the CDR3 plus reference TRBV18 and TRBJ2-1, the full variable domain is NAGVMQNPRHLVRRRGQEARLRCSPMKGHSHVYWYRQLPEEGLKFMVYLQKENIIDESGMPKERFSAEFPKEGPSILRIQQVVRGDSAAYFCASSPRSSGDNEQFFGPGTRLTVL.

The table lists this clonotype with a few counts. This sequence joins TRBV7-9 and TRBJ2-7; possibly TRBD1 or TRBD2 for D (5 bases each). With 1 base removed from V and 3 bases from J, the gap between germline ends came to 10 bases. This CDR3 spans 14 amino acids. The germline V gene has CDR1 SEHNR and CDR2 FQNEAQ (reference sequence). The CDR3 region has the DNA TGTGCCAGCAGCTTAGGTGGGACGAACTACGAGCAGTACTTC. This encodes CASSLGGTNYEQYF.

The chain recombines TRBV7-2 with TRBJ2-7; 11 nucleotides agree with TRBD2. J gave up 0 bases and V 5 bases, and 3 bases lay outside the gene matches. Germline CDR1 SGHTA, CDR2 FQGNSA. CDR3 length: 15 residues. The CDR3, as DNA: TGTGCCAGCAGCCTGACTAGCGGGATCTCCTACGAGCAGTACTTC. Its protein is CASSLTSGISYEQYF.

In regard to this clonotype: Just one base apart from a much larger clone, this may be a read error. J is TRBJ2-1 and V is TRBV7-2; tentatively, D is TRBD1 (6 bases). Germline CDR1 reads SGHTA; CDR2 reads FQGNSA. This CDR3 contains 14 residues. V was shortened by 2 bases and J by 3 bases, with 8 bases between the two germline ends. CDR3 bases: TGTGCCAGCAGCTTACCAGGGGTCTACAATGAGCAGTTCTTC. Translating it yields CASSLPGVYNEQFF.

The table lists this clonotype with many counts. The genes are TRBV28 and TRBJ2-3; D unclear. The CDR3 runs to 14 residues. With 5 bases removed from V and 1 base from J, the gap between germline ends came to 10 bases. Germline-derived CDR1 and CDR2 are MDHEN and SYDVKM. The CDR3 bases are TGTGCCAGCAGTCTACAGAGAGGCACAGATACGCAGTATTTT. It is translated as CASSLQRGTDTQYF. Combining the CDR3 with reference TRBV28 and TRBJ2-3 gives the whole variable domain DVKVTQSSRYLVKRTGEKVFLECVQDMDHENMFWYRQDPGLGLRLIYFSYDVKMKEKGDIPEGYSVSREKKERFSLILESASTNQTSMYLCASSLQRGTDTQYFGPGTRLTVL.

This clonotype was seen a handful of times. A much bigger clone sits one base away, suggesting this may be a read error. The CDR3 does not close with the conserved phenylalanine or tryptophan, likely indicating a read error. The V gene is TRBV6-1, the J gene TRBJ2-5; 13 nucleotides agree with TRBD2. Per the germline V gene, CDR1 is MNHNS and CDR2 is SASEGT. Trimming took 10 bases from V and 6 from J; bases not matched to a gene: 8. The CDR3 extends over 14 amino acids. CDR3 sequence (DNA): TGTGCCACAACTAGCGGGGGGGCCTCTAAGACCCAGTACCTC. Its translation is CATTSGGASKTQYL.

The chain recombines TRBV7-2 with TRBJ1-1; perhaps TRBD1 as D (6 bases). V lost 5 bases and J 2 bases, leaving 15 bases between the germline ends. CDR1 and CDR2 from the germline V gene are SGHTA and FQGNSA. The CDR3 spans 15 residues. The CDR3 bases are TGTGCCAGCAGCGGGGGCACAGGGATCAACACTGAAGCTTTCTTT. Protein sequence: CASSGGTGINTEAFF.

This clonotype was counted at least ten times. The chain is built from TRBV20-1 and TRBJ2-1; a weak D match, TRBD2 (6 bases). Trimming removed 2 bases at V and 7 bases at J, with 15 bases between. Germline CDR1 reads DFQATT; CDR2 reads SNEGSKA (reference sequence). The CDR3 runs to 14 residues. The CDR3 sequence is CSARRVGAGNEQFF. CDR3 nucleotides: TGCAGTGCTAGAAGGGTAGGGGCGGGAAATGAGCAGTTCTTC.

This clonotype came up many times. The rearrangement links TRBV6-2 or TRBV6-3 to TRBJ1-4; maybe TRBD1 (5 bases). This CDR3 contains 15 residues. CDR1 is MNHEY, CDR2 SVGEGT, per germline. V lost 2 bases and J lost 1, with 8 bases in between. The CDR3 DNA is TGTGCCAGCAGTTACAGGGGAGGAACTAATGAAAAACTGTTTTTT. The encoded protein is CASSYRGGTNEKLFF.

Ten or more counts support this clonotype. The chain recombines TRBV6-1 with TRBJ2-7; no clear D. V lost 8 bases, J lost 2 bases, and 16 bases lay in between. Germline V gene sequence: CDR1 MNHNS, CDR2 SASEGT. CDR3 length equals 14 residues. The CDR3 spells CASSRMIGPYEQYF. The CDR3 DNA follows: TGTGCCAGCTCGAGAATGATCGGCCCCTACGAGCAGTACTTC.

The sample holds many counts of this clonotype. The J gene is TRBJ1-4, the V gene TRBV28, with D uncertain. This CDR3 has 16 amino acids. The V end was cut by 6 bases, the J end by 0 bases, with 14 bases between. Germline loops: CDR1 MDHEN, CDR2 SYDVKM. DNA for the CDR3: TGTGCCAGCAGCCCTCAGATGGTAGCAACTAATGAAAAACTGTTTTTT. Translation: CASSPQMVATNEKLFF.

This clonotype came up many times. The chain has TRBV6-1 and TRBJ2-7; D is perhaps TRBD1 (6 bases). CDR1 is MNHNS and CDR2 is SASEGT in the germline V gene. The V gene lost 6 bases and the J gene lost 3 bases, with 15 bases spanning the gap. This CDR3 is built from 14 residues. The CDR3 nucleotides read TGTGCCAGCAGACCACTCAGACAGGACTACGAGCAGTACTTC. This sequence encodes CASRPLRQDYEQYF.

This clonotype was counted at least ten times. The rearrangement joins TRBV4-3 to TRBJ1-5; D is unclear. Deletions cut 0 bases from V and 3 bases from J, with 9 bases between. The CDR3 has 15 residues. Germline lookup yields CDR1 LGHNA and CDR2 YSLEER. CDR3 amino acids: CASSQDRQNNQPQHF. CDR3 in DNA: TGCGCCAGCAGCCAAGACCGGCAGAACAATCAGCCCCAGCATTTT.

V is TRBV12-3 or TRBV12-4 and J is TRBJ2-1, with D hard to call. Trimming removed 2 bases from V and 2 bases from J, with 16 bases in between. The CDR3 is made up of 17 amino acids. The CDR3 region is CASSLTTGGRTYNEQFF. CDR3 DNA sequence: TGTGCCAGCAGTTTAACGACCGGCGGCAGAACCTACAATGAGCAGTTCTTC.

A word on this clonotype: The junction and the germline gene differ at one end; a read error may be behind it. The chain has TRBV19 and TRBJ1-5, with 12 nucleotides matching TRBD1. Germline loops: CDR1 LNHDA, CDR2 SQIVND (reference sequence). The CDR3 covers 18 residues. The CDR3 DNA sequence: TGTGCCAGTGGGCCGGGACAGGGGGCCCAACTTAGCAATCATCCCCAGCATTTT. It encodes CASGPGQGAQLSNHPQHF.

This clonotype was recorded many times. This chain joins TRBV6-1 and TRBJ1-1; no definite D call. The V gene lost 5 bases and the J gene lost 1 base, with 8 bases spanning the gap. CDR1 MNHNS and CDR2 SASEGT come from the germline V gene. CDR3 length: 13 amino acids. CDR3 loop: CASSSRPNTEAFF. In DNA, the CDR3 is TGTGCCAGCAGTTCGAGGCCGAACACTGAAGCTTTCTTT.

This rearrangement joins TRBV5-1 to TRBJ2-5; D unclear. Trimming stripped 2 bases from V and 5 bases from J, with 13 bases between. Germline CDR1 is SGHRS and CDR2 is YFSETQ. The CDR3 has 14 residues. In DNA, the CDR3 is TGCGCCAGCAGCTTTGGTGGGCCGGGTGAGACCCAGTACTTC. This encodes CASSFGGPGETQYF.

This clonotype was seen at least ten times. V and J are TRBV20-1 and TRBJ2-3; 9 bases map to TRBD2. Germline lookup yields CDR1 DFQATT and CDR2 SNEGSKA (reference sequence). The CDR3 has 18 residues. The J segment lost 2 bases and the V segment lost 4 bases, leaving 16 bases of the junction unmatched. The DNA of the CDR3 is TGCAGTGCTACCGGGACTAGCCTCTTTTGGGGGGTCACAGATACGCAGTATTTT. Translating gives CSATGTSLFWGVTDTQYF.

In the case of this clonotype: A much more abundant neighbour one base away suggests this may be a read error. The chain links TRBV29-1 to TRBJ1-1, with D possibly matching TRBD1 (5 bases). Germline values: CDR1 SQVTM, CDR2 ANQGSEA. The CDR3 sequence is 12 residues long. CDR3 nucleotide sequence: TGCAGCGTTTTGGAGGGGAACACTGAAGCTTCCTTT. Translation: CSVLEGNTEASF.